The clone carrying this T cell receptor (beta chain) was seen ten or more times. The antigen is unknown. The data were taken from a study of T cell repertoires in cytomegalovirus infection. CDR3 length: 17 residues. Germline CDR1 is SGHVS and CDR2 is FQNEAQ. V lost 5 bases and J lost 4; bases outside the gene matches: 13. MiXCR was run by TCRdb on the reads, yielding one entry per CDR3 protein. Among approximately 990,000 distinct CDR3 sequences listed, approximately 33% were seen once. The clonotype comes from a human donor in good health (CMV status not recorded). Some clones in this sample may be carry-over from other donors' samples. The sequencing here drew on cultured CD8+ T cells from PBMCs, taken from culture after CMV antigen stimulation. The chain is built from TRBV7-8 and TRBJ1-3, with TRBD1 matching over 8 bases. CDR3: CASSERTGKGLGNTIYF. For the CDR3, the DNA is TGTGCCAGCAGCGAAAGGACAGGGAAGGGTCTGGGAAACACCATATATTTT.